Presented here are 25 T cell receptor beta chains from one specimen sequenced in a study of monozygotic twins with inflammatory bowel disease. TCRdb re-called the 5' RACE reads and catalogs CDR3 proteins one per entry, DNA excluded. The repertoire table contains some 170,000 distinct CDR3 sequences. Specimen: blood. These receptors all stem from a human donor with ulcerative colitis or Crohn's disease, or a healthy co-twin of an affected twin (not recorded which).

This rearrangement joins TRBV10-3 to TRBJ2-3; TCRdb proposes TRBD2, but this gene call is untestable without DNA. The CDR3 is 14 residues long. The germline V gene has CDR1 ENHRY and CDR2 SYGVKD. CDR3 in amino acids: CAIMGSASTDTQYF.

CDR3 region: CAISDARATGGRSYEQYF. This sequence joins TRBV10-3 and TRBJ2-7; TCRdb indicates TRBD1, and absent DNA this call remains unverified. CDR1 and CDR2 from the germline V gene are ENHRY and SYGVKD. The CDR3 runs to 18 residues.

J is TRBJ2-5 and V is TRBV7-3; lacking DNA, the TRBD1 call made by TCRdb goes unchecked. CDR3 size: 14 residues. Germline V gives CDR1 SGHTA, CDR2 FQGTGA. The CDR3 region is CASSPTGKGETQYF.

The rearrangement uses TRBV20-1 and TRBJ1-3; absent DNA, TCRdb's TRBD1 call cannot be checked. CDR1 and CDR2 (germline): DFQATT, SNEGSKA (reference sequence). The length of the CDR3 is 15 residues. The chain's CDR3 is CSARIGGFSGNTIYF.

The genes are TRBV28 and TRBJ2-1; TCRdb gives TRBD2 as the D gene, but with no DNA this cannot be confirmed. The germline V gene encodes CDR1 MDHEN and CDR2 SYDVKM. This CDR3 comprises 14 residues. CDR3: CASRLAGDSNEQFF.

The chain couples TRBV2 to TRBJ2-1. Germline-derived CDR1 and CDR2 are SNHLY and FYNNEI. The CDR3 is 14 amino acids. The CDR3 here is CASSVGSSYNEQFF.

The chain combines TRBV12-3 or TRBV12-4 with TRBJ1-2; TCRdb returns TRBD1, unconfirmable since there is no DNA. This CDR3 has 12 amino acids. Here the CDR3 reads CASRLAGGSYTF.

The chain recombines TRBV28 with TRBJ1-5; TCRdb selects TRBD1, and the lack of DNA leaves this call unchecked. CDR3 length equals 14 residues. The V gene's germline CDR1 is MDHEN and CDR2 SYDVKM. The CDR3 region is CASIPRGYNQPQHF.

The rearrangement joins TRBV7-2 to TRBJ2-7; the D call from TCRdb, TRBD1, cannot be confirmed without DNA. CDR1 is SGHTA and CDR2 is FQGNSA in the germline V gene. This CDR3 is 15 amino acids long. CDR3 amino acids: CASSRRGTGRNEQYF.

The chain recombines TRBV7-9 with TRBJ2-2; TCRdb's D gene call, TRBD1, goes unchecked for lack of DNA. Germline lookup yields CDR1 SEHNR and CDR2 FQNEAQ (reference sequence). The CDR3 loop spans 17 amino acids. CDR3 residues: CASSFREPTGVHGELFF.

The CDR3 here is CASSLNRGFEKLFF. The chain combines TRBV12-3 or TRBV12-4 with TRBJ1-4; no DNA is available, so the TRBD1 call from TCRdb remains unchecked. This CDR3 is built from 14 residues.

V is TRBV27 and J is TRBJ2-3; the TRBD1 assignment by TCRdb is unverifiable without DNA. The CDR3 runs to 16 residues. The germline V gene encodes CDR1 MNHEY and CDR2 SMNVEV (reference sequence). CDR3 protein: CASSTQGRSSTDTQYF.

The chain carries TRBV5-1 and TRBJ1-2; lacking DNA, the TRBD1 call made by TCRdb goes unchecked. Germline lookup yields CDR1 SGHRS and CDR2 YFSETQ. This CDR3 comprises 18 residues. The CDR3 region is CASSGSNRGITTYYGYTF.

This chain joins TRBV5-1 and TRBJ1-4. The CDR3 extends over 14 amino acids. Germline V gene sequence: CDR1 SGHRS, CDR2 YFSETQ. The CDR3 sequence is CASRSQATNEKLFF.

This chain links TRBV10-3 with TRBJ1-2; TCRdb indicates TRBD1, and absent DNA this call remains unverified. The CDR3 loop spans 14 amino acids. The V gene's germline CDR1 is ENHRY and CDR2 SYGVKD. The CDR3 spells CAISDGGFNYGYTF.

The rearrangement joins TRBV12-3 or TRBV12-4 to TRBJ2-1; the TCRdb call, TRBD1, lacks DNA for checking. This CDR3 spans 18 amino acids. The chain's CDR3 is CASSSPGQLSDSYNEQFF.

This chain connects TRBV4-1 to TRBJ2-1; TCRdb calls TRBD1, which cannot be checked without DNA. The CDR3 is 17 residues long. The germline V gene has CDR1 MGHRA and CDR2 YSYEKL. The CDR3 here is CASSQEETGSGYNEQFF.

The chain links TRBV28 to TRBJ2-7; with no DNA, the TCRdb D assignment of TRBD1 cannot be verified. Germline V gives CDR1 MDHEN, CDR2 SYDVKM. The CDR3 is 13 amino acids. This chain's CDR3 is CASSFPQRREQYF.

V is TRBV7-6 and J is TRBJ2-7; TCRdb picks TRBD1, but there is no DNA to check that call. From germline, CDR1 is SGHVS and CDR2 FNYEAQ. CDR3 length: 13 amino acids. The CDR3 sequence is CASSPGERYEQYF.

CDR3 sequence reads: CASRGASGPYEQYF. This chain connects TRBV12-3 or TRBV12-4 to TRBJ2-7; TCRdb outputs TRBD2, but without DNA this stays unchecked. The CDR3 extends over 14 amino acids.

The V gene is TRBV5-1, the J gene TRBJ2-7; the TCRdb D gene call, TRBD1, has no DNA to confirm it. The CDR3 contains 17 residues. Germline V gene data show CDR1 as SGHRS and CDR2 as YFSETQ. This CDR3 is CASSSSWTGNQYYEQYF.

This chain connects TRBV11-2 to TRBJ1-2; the D gene TCRdb calls, TRBD1, cannot be checked with no DNA. CDR3 length: 16 amino acids. In germline, CDR1 is SGHAT, CDR2 FQNNGV. The chain's CDR3 is CASSPFTGTGGAGYTF.

The V and J genes are TRBV10-3 and TRBJ2-1; TCRdb names TRBD1, which stays unverified in the absence of DNA. The CDR3 runs to 13 residues. CDR1 is ENHRY and CDR2 is SYGVKD in the germline V gene. This CDR3 reads CAVRGSSGNEQFF.

The chain links TRBV20-1 to TRBJ2-5. From germline, CDR1 is DFQATT and CDR2 SNEGSKA (reference sequence). The CDR3 is 17 residues long. CDR3 amino acids: CSASFSVFGRSMETQYF.

This sequence joins TRBV4-3 and TRBJ2-3; TCRdb gives TRBD2 as the D gene, but with no DNA this cannot be confirmed. The germline V gene has CDR1 LGHNA and CDR2 YSLEER. This CDR3 region has 17 residues. The chain's CDR3 is CASSQDGGGTSTDTQYF.